The T cell receptor beta chain described here comes from a study of blood T cells in healthy people across ages. Whole-study results and caveats: Both naive CD4+ cell counts and diversity were greater in long-lived donors than in aged donors.

Note on this clonotype: No antigen is known for it.

Sample-barcoded 5' priming and a J-beta primer mix drove a second PCR of roughly 7 to 11 cycles. TCRdb recomputed calls from the 5' RACE reads with MiXCR, one row per CDR3 protein. The sample shows hundreds of thousands of distinct CDR3 sequences, 49% of them seen only once. Losses at the gene ends were 5 bases for V and 10 bases for J; bases not matched to a gene: 8. Looked up from germline, CDR1 is SGHTA and CDR2 is FQGNSA. The CDR3 has 13 amino acids. The TCR was taken from a woman aged 55-70 years in good health. The sequenced sample was blood. This chain connects TRBV7-2 to TRBJ2-1; TRBD1 matches at 7 bases. The CDR3 spells CASSPEETGEQFF. CDR3 nucleotides: TGTGCCAGCAGCCCCGAGGAGACAGGGGAGCAGTTCTTC.